One and the same sample provided the 8 T cell receptor beta chains below, sequenced in a study of T cells in Graves' hyperthyroidism and ophthalmopathy. TCR beta CDR3 region amplification was performed from RNA transcripts. During a first-round RT-PCR of the TCR CDR3, the HTBI primer set was used. TCRdb itself ran the multiplex PCR reads through MiXCR, one entry per CDR3 protein. Of 300,000 to 450,000 distinct CDR3 sequences in the sample, under 20% were seen once. Specimen: blood. These TCRs come from a man aged 18 to 29 with Graves' ophthalmopathy.

The chain recombines TRBV7-9 with TRBJ2-5, with 14 bases aligning to TRBD2. The V and J ends lost 7 bases and 7 bases, in that order; junction bases with no gene match: 8. Germline loops: CDR1 SEHNR, CDR2 FQNEAQ (reference sequence). The CDR3 sequence is 15 residues long. The CDR3 protein is CASNPGLAGVGTQYF. CDR3 in DNA: TGTGCCAGCAACCCGGGACTAGCGGGAGTCGGGACCCAGTACTTC.

This chain links TRBV10-3 with TRBJ1-2, with TRBD1 identical over 8 bases. The length of the CDR3 is 13 residues. Germline CDR1 ENHRY, CDR2 SYGVKD. The CDR3 spells CAPRTGPWHGYTF. CDR3 nucleotides: TGTGCTCCCAGGACAGGGCCGTGGCATGGCTACACCTTC.

Ten or more counts support this clonotype. This chain uses TRBV12-3 or TRBV12-4 with TRBJ1-5; 10 bases map to TRBD1. This CDR3 has 14 amino acids. V trimming: 5 bases; J trimming: 6 bases; junction bases outside the gene matches: 4. Here the CDR3 DNA reads TGTGCCAGCAGTGACAGGGGGCCGGTTCAGCCCCAGCATTTT. This gives the protein CASSDRGPVQPQHF.

V and J are TRBV24-1 and TRBJ2-3, with 7 bases identical to TRBD1. V shed 9 bases, J shed 0 bases, and the junction held 2 bases outside the gene matches. Germline-derived CDR1 and CDR2 are KGHDR and SFDVKD. The length of the CDR3 is 13 residues. CDR3 coding DNA: TGTGCCACCGGGGACAGTAGCACAGATACGCAGTATTTT. Encoded protein: CATGDSSTDTQYF.

The sample holds a few counts of this clonotype. The gene calls are TRBV6-1 and TRBJ2-3, with TRBD1 matching over 7 bases. After removal of 6 bases from V and 1 base from J, the junction contained 4 bases not matched to a gene. This CDR3 contains 14 residues. CDR1 MNHNS and CDR2 SASEGT come from the germline V gene. The CDR3 bases are TGTGCCAGCAGACCCGACAGGGGCACAGATACGCAGTATTTT. Its protein product is CASRPDRGTDTQYF.

The sample holds many counts of this clonotype. This sequence joins TRBV11-3 and TRBJ2-7; 7 bases align to TRBD2. Unmatched junction bases numbered 20, after V lost 3 bases and J lost 3 bases. CDR1 is SGHNT and CDR2 is YENEEA in the germline V gene. The CDR3 has 19 amino acids. The CDR3 region is CASSLRRTGGGRAFYEQYF. DNA of the CDR3: TGTGCCAGCAGCTTGCGTCGAACGGGCGGGGGAAGGGCGTTCTACGAGCAGTACTTC.

V usage is TRBV3-1 and J usage is TRBJ2-1; 15 bases line up with TRBD2. There are 18 residues in the CDR3. Germline CDR1 and CDR2: LGHDT and YNNKEL (reference sequence). The V gene end was trimmed by 4 bases and the J gene end by 2 bases; junction bases not matched to a gene: 6. CDR3 coding DNA: TGTGCCAGCAGCCCGGGACTAGCGGGGGGTCTTACCTACAATGAGCAGTTCTTC. Amino acids: CASSPGLAGGLTYNEQFF.

As regards this clonotype: At one of its ends the junction is not consistent with the germline gene, which may arise from a read error. The V call is TRBV5-1, the J call TRBJ2-3, with TRBD2 as a possible D gene (5 bases). This CDR3 has 15 residues. CDR1 is SGHRS, CDR2 YFSETQ, per germline. The CDR3 protein is CASGFSRGGTDTQYF. CDR3 DNA: TGCGCCAGCGGATTTAGCCGGGGTGGCACTGATACGCAGTATTTT.